This T cell receptor (beta chain) was recorded in a study of control samples from healthy donors and cancer patients. Only in-frame clones appear in the TCRdb table, and some are missing; sequencing was by immunoSEQ multiplex PCR. The profile shows around 130,000 clones, about 88% of them singletons. Trimming stripped 6 bases from V and 2 bases from J, with 16 bases between. From germline, CDR1 is PRHDT and CDR2 FYEKMQ (reference sequence). This CDR3 has 15 amino acids. Material for sequencing was blood. The V and J genes are TRBV13 and TRBJ1-1, with a tentative D call TRBD1 (6 bases). This clonotype originated in a man aged 45-60 years in good health. CDR3 loop: CASRPRGGGNTEAFF. CDR3 in DNA: TGTGCCAGCAGGCCTAGGGGGGGCGGTAACACTGAAGCTTTCTTT.